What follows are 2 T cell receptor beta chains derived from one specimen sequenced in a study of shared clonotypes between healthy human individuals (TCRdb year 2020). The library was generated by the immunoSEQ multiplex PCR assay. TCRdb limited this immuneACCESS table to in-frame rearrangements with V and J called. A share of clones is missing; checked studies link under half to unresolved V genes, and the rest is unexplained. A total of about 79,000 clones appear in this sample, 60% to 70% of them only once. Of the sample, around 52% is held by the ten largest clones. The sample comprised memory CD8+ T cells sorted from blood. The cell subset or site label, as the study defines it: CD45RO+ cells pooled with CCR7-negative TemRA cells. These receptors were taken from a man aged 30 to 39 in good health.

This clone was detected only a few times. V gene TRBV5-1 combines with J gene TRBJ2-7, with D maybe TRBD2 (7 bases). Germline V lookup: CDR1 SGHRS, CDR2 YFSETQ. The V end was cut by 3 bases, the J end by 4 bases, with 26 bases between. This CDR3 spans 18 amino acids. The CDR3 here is CASSSGGQGLLGLYEQYF. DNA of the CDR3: TGCGCCAGCAGCTCGGGGGGACAAGGCCTGTTGGGTTTGTACGAGCAGTACTTC.

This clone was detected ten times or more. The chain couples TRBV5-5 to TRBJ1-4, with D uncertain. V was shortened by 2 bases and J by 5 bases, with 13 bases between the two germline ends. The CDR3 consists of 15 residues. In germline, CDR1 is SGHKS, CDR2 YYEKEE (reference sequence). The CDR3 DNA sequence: TGTGCCAGCAGCTTTACGGACGAGAAGAATGAAAAACTGTTTTTT. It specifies CASSFTDEKNEKLFF.